The entry below describes one T cell receptor beta chain. Its specificity is not known. cDNA serving as the sequencing template came from extracted, reverse transcribed RNA. The repertoire was sequenced with immunoSEQ multiplex PCR; TCRdb's copy has only in-frame clones and lacks some. The sample shows 150,000 or so clones, under 60% of them seen only once. This sample was included in a study of CD8+ T cells in alopecia areata. Study details: Tofacitinib administration to treated patients was oral, at 5 to 10 mg twice daily. Tofacitinib treatment spanned 6 to 18 months, with 6 months off drug afterward.

This CDR3 region has 11 residues. The V gene's germline CDR1 is MNHEY and CDR2 SVGAGI. The V end was cut by 6 bases, the J end by 7 bases, with 7 bases between. Broader study findings: Although TCR sharing was seen in mice, sharing across patients was less clear, possibly for HLA-related reasons. Lesional scalp, notably in alopecia totalis/universalis, had clonality above that of normal scalp.

This chain joins TRBV6-5 and TRBJ2-1; D ambiguous. The sample in question was CD8+ T cells sorted from blood, obtained at week 0. The source is a human donor with alopecia areata. The CDR3 region has the DNA TGTGCCAGCAGGAGAAAGAATGAGCAGTTCTTC. It yields the protein CASRRKNEQFF.